This TCR beta chain was profiled in a study of T cell changes during pregnancy in multiple sclerosis. V was trimmed by 1 base and J by 2 bases, leaving 9 bases between them. The CDR3 spans 14 residues. Germline V gene data show CDR1 as SGHTA and CDR2 as FQGNSA. Here immunoSEQ multiplex PCR was the method, and the copy in TCRdb shows in-frame clones only, minus some. The sample yields tens of thousands of clones, about 92% seen once. The gene calls are TRBV7-2 and TRBJ2-7, with D perhaps TRBD2 (6 bases). Specimen: peripheral blood, collected in the third trimester of pregnancy. The receptor comes from a female donor with multiple sclerosis, enrolled in a pregnancy study. CDR3 coding DNA: TGTGCCAGCAGCTTAGTCGGGGGAACCTACGAGCAGTACTTC. Translation gives CASSLVGGTYEQYF.